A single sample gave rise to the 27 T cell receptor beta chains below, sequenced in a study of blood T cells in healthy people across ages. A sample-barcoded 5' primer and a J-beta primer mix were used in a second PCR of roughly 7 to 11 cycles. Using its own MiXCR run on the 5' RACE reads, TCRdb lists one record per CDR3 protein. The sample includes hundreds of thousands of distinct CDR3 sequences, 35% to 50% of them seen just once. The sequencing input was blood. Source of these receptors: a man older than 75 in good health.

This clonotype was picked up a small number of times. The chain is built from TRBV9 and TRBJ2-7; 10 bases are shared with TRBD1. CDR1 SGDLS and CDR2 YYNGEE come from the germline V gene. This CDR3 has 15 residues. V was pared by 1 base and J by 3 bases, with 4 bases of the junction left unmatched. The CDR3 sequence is CASSVRGDRGYEQYF. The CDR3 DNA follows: TGTGCCAGCAGCGTACGAGGGGACAGGGGCTACGAGCAGTACTTC.

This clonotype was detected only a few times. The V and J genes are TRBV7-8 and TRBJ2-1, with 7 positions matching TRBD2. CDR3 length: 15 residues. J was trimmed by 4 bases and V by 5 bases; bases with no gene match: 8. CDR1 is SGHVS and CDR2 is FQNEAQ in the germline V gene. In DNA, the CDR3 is TGTGCCAGCAGCAAACAGAGCGGGGCTTACAATGAGCAGTTCTTC. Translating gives CASSKQSGAYNEQFF.

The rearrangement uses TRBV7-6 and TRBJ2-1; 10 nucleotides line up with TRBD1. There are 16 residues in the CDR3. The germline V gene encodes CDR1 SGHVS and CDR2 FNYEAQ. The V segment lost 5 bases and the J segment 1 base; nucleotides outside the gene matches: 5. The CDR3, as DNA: TGTGCCAGCAGCCCTAGGACAGGGGGGTCCTACAATGAGCAGTTCTTC. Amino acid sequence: CASSPRTGGSYNEQFF.

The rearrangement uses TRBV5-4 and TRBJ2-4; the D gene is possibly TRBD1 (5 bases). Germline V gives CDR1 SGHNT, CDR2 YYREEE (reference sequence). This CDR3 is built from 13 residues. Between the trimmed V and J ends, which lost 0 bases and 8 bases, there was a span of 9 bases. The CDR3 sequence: CASSLARDDIQYF. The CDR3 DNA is TGTGCCAGCAGCTTGGCCAGGGATGACATTCAGTACTTC.

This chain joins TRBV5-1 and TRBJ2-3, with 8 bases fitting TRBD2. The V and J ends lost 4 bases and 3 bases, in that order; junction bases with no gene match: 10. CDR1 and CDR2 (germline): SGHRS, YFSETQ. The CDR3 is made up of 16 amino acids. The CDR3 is CASSPALGGRTDTQYF. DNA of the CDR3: TGCGCCAGCAGCCCAGCTTTGGGCGGGAGGACAGATACGCAGTATTTT.

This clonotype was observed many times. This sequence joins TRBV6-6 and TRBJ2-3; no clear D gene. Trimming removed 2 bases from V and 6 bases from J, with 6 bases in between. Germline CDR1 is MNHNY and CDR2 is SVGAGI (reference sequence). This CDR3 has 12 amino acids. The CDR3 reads CASSYGIDTQYF. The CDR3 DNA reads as TGTGCCAGCAGTTACGGGATCGATACGCAGTATTTT.

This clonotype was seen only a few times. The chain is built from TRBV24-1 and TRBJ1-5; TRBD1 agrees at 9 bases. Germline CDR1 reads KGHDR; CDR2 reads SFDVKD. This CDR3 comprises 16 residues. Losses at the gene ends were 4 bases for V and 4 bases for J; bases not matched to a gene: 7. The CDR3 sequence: CATSDPGQGRNQPQHF. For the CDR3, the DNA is TGTGCCACCAGTGACCCCGGACAGGGGCGTAATCAGCCCCAGCATTTT.

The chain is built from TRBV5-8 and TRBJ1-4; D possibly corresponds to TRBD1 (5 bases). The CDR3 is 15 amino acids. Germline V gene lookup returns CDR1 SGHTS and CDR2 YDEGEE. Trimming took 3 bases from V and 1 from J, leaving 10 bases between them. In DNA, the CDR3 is TGTGCCAGCAGCTATCAGACAGAAACTAATGAAAAACTGTTTTTT. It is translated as CASSYQTETNEKLFF.

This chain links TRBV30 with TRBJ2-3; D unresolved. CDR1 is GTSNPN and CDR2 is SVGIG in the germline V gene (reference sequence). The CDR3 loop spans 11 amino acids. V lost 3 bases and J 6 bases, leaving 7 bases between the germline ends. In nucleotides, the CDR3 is TGTGCCTGGAGGAATCGCGATACGCAGTATTTT. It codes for CAWRNRDTQYF.

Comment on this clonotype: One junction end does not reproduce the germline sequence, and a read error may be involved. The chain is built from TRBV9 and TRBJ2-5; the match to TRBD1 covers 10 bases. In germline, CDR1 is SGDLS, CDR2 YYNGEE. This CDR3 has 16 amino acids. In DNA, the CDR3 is TGTACCAGCAGCAGCCGGGACAGGGGACCCCAAGAGACCCAGTACTTC. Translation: CTSSSRDRGPQETQYF. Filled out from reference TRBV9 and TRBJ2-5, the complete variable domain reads DSGVTQTPKHLITATGQRVTLRCSPRSGDLSVYWYQQSLDQGLQFLIQYYNGEERAKGNILERFSAQQFPDLHSELNLSSLELGDSALYFCTSSSRDRGPQETQYFGPGTRLLVL.

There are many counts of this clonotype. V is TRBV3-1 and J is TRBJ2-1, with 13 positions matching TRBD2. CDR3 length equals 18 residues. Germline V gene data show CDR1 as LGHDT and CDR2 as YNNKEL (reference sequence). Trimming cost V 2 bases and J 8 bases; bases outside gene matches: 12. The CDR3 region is CASSQLPTSGGQGYEQFF. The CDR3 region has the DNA TGTGCCAGCAGCCAACTCCCGACTAGCGGGGGGCAGGGATATGAGCAGTTCTTC.

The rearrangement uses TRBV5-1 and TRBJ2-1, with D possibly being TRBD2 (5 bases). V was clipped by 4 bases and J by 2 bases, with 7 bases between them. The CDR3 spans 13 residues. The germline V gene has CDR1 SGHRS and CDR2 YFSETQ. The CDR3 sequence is CASSRTAYNEQFF. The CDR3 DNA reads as TGCGCCAGCAGCCGGACTGCCTACAATGAGCAGTTCTTC.

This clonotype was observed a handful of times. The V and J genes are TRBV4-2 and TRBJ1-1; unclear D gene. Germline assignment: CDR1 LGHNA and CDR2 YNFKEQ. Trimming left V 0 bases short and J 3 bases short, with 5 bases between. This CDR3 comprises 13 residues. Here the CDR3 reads CASSQDLHTEAFF. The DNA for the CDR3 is TGTGCCAGCAGCCAAGATTTACACACTGAAGCTTTCTTT.

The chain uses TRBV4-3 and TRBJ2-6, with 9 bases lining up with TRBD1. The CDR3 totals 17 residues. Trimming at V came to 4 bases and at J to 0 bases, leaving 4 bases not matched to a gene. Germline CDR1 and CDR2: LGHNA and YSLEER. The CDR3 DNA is TGCGCCAGCAGCCGGACAGGGGATCCCTCTGGGGCCAACGTCCTGACTTTC. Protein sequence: CASSRTGDPSGANVLTF.

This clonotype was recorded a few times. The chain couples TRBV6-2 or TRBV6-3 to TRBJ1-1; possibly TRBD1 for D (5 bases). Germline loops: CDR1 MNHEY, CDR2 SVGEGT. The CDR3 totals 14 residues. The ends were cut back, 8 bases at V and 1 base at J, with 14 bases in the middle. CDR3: CASGPNRRNTEAFF. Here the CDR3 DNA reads TGTGCCAGCGGCCCTAACAGGCGGAACACTGAAGCTTTCTTT.

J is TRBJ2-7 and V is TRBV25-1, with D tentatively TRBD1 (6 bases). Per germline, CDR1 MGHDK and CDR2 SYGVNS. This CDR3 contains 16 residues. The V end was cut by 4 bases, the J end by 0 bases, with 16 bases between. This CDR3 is CASSARGGLRSYEQYF. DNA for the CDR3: TGTGCCAGCAGTGCCAGGGGCGGACTCCGCTCCTACGAGCAGTACTTC.

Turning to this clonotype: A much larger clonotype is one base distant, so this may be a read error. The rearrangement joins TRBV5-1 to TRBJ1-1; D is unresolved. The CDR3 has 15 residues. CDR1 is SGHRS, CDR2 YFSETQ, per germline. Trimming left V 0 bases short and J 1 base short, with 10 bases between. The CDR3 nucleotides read TGCGCCAGCAGCTTGGGCGGGGTCCCGAACACTGAAGCTTTCTTT. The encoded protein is CASSLGGVPNTEAFF.

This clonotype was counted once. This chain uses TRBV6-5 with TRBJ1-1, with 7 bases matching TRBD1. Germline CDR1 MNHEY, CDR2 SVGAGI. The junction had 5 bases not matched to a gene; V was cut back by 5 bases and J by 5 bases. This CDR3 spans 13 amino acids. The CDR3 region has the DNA TGTGCCAGCAGTGTGACAGGGCGGACTGAAGCTTTCTTT. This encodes CASSVTGRTEAFF.

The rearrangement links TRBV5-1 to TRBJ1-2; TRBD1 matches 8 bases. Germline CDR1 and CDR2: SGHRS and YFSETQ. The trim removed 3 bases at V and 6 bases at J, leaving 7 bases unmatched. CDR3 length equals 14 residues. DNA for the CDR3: TGCGCCAGCAGCTGGGGACAGGAGGGGAATGGCTACACCTTC. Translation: CASSWGQEGNGYTF.

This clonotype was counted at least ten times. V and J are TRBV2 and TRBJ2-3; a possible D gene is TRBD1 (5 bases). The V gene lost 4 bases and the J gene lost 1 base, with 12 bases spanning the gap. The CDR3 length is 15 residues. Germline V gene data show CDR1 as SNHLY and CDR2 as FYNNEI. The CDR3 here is CASSAGSAGTDTQYF. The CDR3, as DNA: TGTGCCAGCAGTGCAGGGTCGGCTGGCACAGATACGCAGTATTTT.

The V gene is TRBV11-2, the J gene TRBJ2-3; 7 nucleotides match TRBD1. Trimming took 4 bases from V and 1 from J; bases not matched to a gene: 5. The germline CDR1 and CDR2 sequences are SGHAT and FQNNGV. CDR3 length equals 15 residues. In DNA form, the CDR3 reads TGTGCCAGCAGCTCACACAGGGGAGGCACAGATACGCAGTATTTT. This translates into CASSSHRGGTDTQYF.

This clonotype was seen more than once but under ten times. In DNA, the CDR3 is TGTGCCAGCACCGTTAGGCGGGGGGGTGTGGATACGCAGTATTTT. Its protein is CASTVRRGGVDTQYF. This chain links TRBV11-2 with TRBJ2-3; 9 bases are a match to TRBD2. This CDR3 is built from 15 residues. Germline assignment: CDR1 SGHAT and CDR2 FQNNGV. The J segment lost 6 bases and the V segment lost 7 bases, leaving 11 bases of the junction unmatched.

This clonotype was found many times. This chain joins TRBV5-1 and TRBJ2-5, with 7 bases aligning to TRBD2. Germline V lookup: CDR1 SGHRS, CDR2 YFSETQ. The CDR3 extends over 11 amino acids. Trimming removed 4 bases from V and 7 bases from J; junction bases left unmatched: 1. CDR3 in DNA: TGCGCCAGCAGCAGGGAGGGGACCCAGTACTTC. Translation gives CASSREGTQYF.

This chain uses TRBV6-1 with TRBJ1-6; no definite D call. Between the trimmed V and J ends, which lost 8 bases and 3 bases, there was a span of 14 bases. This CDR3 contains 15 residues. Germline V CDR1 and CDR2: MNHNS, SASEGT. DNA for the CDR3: TGTGCCAGCCACCGGGATGCGTACTATAATTCACCCCTCCACTTT. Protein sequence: CASHRDAYYNSPLHF.

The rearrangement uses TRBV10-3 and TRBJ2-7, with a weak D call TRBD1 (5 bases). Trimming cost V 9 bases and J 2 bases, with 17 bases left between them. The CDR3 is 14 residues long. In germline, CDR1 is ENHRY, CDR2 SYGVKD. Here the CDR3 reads CAISRQQPPYEQYF. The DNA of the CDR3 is TGTGCCATAAGCCGACAGCAGCCCCCCTACGAGCAGTACTTC.

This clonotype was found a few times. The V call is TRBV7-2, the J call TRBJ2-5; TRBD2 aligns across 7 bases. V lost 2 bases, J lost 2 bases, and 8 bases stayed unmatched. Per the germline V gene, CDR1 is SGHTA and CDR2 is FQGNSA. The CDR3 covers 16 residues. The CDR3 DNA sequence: TGTGCCAGCAGCTTATTTCGGGGGGATATACAAGAGACCCAGTACTTC. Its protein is CASSLFRGDIQETQYF.

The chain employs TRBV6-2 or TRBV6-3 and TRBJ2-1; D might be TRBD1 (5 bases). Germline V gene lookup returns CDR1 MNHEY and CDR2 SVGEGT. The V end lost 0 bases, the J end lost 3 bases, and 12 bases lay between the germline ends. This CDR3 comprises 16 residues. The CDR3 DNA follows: TGTGCCAGCAGTTACTCGAGTGTAGGGGTCTACAATGAGCAGTTCTTC. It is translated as CASSYSSVGVYNEQFF.